This T cell receptor (beta chain) comes out of a study of CD8 T cells in ankylosing spondylitis. Regarding the study as a whole: Reportedly, matched ankylosing spondylitis synovial fluid was significantly enriched for disease-linked clones.

Molecular-barcoded quantitative 5'-RACE produced these TCR beta libraries. A single record per CDR3 protein comes from TCRdb applying MiXCR to the 5' RACE reads. Here the sample spans 150,000 to 250,000 distinct CDR3 sequences, 9.5% to 15% being singletons. There are a few counts of this clonotype. Its antigen is still unknown. CDR1 KGHSH and CDR2 LQKENI come from the germline V gene. This CDR3 spans 15 amino acids. V was cut by 8 bases and J by 2 bases, with 19 bases left in between. The chain links TRBV18 to TRBJ2-7; D is perhaps TRBD1 (6 bases). The clonotype originates from a male donor with ankylosing spondylitis or in good health (not recorded which). Sequencing was carried out using blood, either unsorted or a sorted T cell fraction (not recorded which). The CDR3 DNA reads TGTGCCAGCGCCCACCTTACAGGGATCACCTACGAGCAGTACTTC. Its protein product is CASAHLTGITYEQYF. The full variable domain, completed using reference TRBV18 and TRBJ2-7, is NAGVMQNPRHLVRRRGQEARLRCSPMKGHSHVYWYRQLPEEGLKFMVYLQKENIIDESGMPKERFSAEFPKEGPSILRIQQVVRGDSAAYFCASAHLTGITYEQYFGPGTRLTVT.